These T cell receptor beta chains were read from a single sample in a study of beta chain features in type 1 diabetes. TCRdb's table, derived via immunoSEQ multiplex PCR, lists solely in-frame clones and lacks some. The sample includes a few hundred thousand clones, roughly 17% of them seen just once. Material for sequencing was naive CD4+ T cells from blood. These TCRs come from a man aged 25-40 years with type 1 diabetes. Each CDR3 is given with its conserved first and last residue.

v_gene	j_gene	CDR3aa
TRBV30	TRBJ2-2	CAWSVPRGFTGELFF
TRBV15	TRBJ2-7	CATSRGAGSEQYF
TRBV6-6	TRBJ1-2	CASSYNQGSYGYTF
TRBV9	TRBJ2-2	CASSIDRGTGELFF
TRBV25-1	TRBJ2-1	CASSDASYNEQFF
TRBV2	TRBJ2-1	CASSEDGYNEQFF
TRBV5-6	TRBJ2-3	CASSYSGSADTQYF
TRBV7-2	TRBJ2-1	CASSLGLAINNEQFF
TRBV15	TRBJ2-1	CASLKGVGDEQFF
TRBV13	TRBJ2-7	CASSPPGHISYEQYF
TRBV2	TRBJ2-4	CASRNTGASVGNIQYF
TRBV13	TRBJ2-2	CASRSTPAGGRGLGNTGELFF
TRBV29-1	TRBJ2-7	CSVGMGRGSYEQYF
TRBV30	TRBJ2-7	CAWSAVSYEQYF
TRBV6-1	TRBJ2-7	CASSNRGYEQYF
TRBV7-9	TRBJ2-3	CASSTRGFTDTQYF
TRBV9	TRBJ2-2	CASSPRDQNTGELFF
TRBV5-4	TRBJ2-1	CASSYKGLAGGVGDEQFF
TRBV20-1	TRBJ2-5	CSAMRETQYF
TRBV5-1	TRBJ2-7	CASSLRQQPGGEQYF